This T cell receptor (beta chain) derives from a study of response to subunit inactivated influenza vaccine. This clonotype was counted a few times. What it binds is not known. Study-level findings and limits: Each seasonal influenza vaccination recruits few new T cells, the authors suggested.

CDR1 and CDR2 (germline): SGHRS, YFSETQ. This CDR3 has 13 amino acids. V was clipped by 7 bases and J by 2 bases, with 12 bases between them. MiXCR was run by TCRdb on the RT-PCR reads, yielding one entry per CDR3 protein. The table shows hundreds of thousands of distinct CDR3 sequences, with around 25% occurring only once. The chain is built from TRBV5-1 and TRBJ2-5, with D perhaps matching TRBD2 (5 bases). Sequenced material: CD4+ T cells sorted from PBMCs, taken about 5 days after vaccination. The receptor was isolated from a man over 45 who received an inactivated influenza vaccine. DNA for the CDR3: TGCGCCAGCGGGAGCGGAACGCAAGAGACCCAGTACTTC. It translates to CASGSGTQETQYF.